This T cell receptor beta chain was captured in a study of CD8 T cells in Susac syndrome. Random hexamers were used to reverse transcribe roughly 0.45 to 1 ug of RNA. TCRdb called the immunoSEQ multiplex PCR reads again in MiXCR, with one record for every CDR3 protein. Of 250,000 to 350,000 distinct CDR3 sequences in the sample, around 83% were seen once. The authors sequenced TCR beta from blood CD8+ and CD4+ T cells. The CDR3 loop spans 15 amino acids. The V gene lost 2 bases and the J gene lost 1 base, with 11 bases spanning the gap. The germline V gene has CDR1 MDHEN and CDR2 SYDVKM. Sequenced: CD8+ T cells from PBMCs. This chain joins TRBV28 and TRBJ2-5; possibly TRBD1 or TRBD2 for D (5 bases each). This receptor was obtained from a human donor with multiple sclerosis. CDR3 in amino acids: CASSLGLGTQETQYF. DNA for the CDR3: TGTGCCAGCAGTTTAGGCCTTGGGACCCAAGAGACCCAGTACTTC.